One sample yielded the 13 T cell receptor beta chains listed below, sequenced in a study of OX40 agonist ivuxolimab in advanced cancers. Using immunoSEQ multiplex PCR, the repertoire was profiled, and TCRdb retains in-frame clones only, with some absent. Of 50,000 to 70,000 clones listed, 80% to 90% are singletons. The starting material was CD4+ or CD8+ T cells sorted from blood, obtained in a trial of the OX40 agonist ivuxolimab. The receptors shown here come from an adult with an advanced solid tumor such as melanoma, head and neck, liver or kidney cancer.

This clone was picked up one time. The chain is built from TRBV28 and TRBJ2-2, with 12 bases matching TRBD2. This CDR3 spans 17 amino acids. V gave up 6 bases and J gave up 5 bases; unmatched junction bases: 10. Germline CDR1 is MDHEN and CDR2 is SYDVKM. CDR3 sequence: CASRPPGLAGRTGELFF. The CDR3 DNA reads TGTGCCAGCAGACCGCCGGGACTAGCGGGTAGAACCGGGGAGCTGTTTTTT.

V is TRBV5-1 and J is TRBJ2-1, with TRBD2 identical over 8 bases. The CDR3 totals 16 residues. With V trimmed by 1 base and J by 6 bases, 9 bases remained unmatched. Germline V gene sequence: CDR1 SGHRS, CDR2 YFSETQ. The CDR3: CASSLRLSGGSNEQFF. As DNA, the CDR3 is TGCGCCAGCAGCTTGAGATTAAGCGGGGGATCCAATGAGCAGTTCTTC.

This chain links TRBV27 with TRBJ2-2, with 11 positions matching TRBD2. V trimming: 3 bases; J trimming: 4 bases; junction bases outside the gene matches: 7. Germline CDR1 is MNHEY and CDR2 is SMNVEV (reference sequence). The CDR3 consists of 17 residues. This chain's CDR3 is CASSFPTSGSITGELFF. The CDR3 DNA is TGTGCCAGCAGTTTCCCCACTAGCGGGAGTATCACCGGGGAGCTGTTTTTT.

V and J are TRBV2 and TRBJ1-2, with D tentatively TRBD1 (5 bases). The CDR3 is 15 residues long. Germline assignment: CDR1 SNHLY and CDR2 FYNNEI. V was cut by 7 bases and J by 0 bases, with 15 bases left in between. The chain's CDR3 is CASTGGQGANYGYTF. The DNA of the CDR3 is TGTGCCAGCACCGGAGGGCAGGGAGCTAACTATGGCTACACCTTC.

The chain joins TRBV5-1 to TRBJ2-1; 7 nucleotides line up with TRBD1. This CDR3 spans 19 amino acids. Germline CDR1 SGHRS, CDR2 YFSETQ. V dropped 4 bases and J dropped 0; count of bases not matched to a gene: 16. The CDR3 DNA reads TGCGCCAGCAGCGCCCCGAGCTCGCACCGGGACAGCTCCTACAATGAGCAGTTCTTC. Its protein product is CASSAPSSHRDSSYNEQFF.

This sequence joins TRBV6-5 and TRBJ2-5, with 8 positions matching TRBD2. With 2 bases clipped from V and 5 bases from J, the junction kept 10 bases outside the gene matches. In germline, CDR1 is MNHEY, CDR2 SVGAGI. This CDR3 is 16 amino acids long. CDR3 residues: CASSYGLAQRGETQYF. DNA for the CDR3: TGTGCCAGCAGTTACGGACTAGCTCAGAGAGGGGAGACCCAGTACTTC.

V usage is TRBV5-1 and J usage is TRBJ2-3; TRBD2 matches at 14 bases. Trimming removed 4 bases from V and 7 bases from J; junction bases left unmatched: 5. Per germline, CDR1 SGHRS and CDR2 YFSETQ. The CDR3 covers 15 residues. CDR3: CASSPGTSGRYTQYF. CDR3 DNA: TGCGCCAGCAGCCCCGGGACTAGCGGGAGATATACGCAGTATTTT.

This rearrangement joins TRBV2 to TRBJ2-4, with D uncertain. This CDR3 has 11 residues. V gave up 6 bases and J gave up 9 bases, with 9 bases separating them. Germline lookup yields CDR1 SNHLY and CDR2 FYNNEI. This CDR3 is CASSPGGIQYF. The CDR3 DNA sequence: TGTGCCAGCAGCCCGGGTGGCATTCAGTACTTC.

The rearrangement uses TRBV2 and TRBJ1-4; D remains unclear. Germline CDR1 is SNHLY and CDR2 is FYNNEI. Trimming removed 1 base at V and 1 base at J, with 7 bases between. The length of the CDR3 is 15 residues. CDR3 sequence (DNA): TGTGCCAGCAGTGAAGGCCCGGGAACTAATGAAAAACTGTTTTTT. Translation gives CASSEGPGTNEKLFF.

The V call is TRBV6-1, the J call TRBJ1-2, with D uncertain. The CDR3 is 16 residues long. The germline V gene encodes CDR1 MNHNS and CDR2 SASEGT. V shed 4 bases and J shed 6 bases, with 21 bases lying between them. DNA of the CDR3: TGTGCCAGCAGTGTGCTAAAGGAATGTAGAAAGAATGGCTACACCTTC. Translating it yields CASSVLKECRKNGYTF.

This clone was found once. The J gene is TRBJ2-1, the V gene TRBV5-4; D might be TRBD2 (6 bases). Germline V gives CDR1 SGHNT, CDR2 YYREEE (reference sequence). This CDR3 has 14 amino acids. V dropped 3 bases and J dropped 5 bases, with 12 bases sitting between them. CDR3 DNA: TGTGCCAGCAGCTGGAGGGACGGTAACAATGAGCAGTTCTTC. Translated, it gives CASSWRDGNNEQFF.

The chain combines TRBV13 with TRBJ1-2, with D tentatively TRBD1 (6 bases). This CDR3 has 13 residues. The V and J ends lost 4 bases and 5 bases respectively, with 11 bases between them. In germline, CDR1 is PRHDT, CDR2 FYEKMQ (reference sequence). The CDR3: CASSSTGAYGYTF. The CDR3 bases are TGTGCCAGCAGCTCAACGGGGGCTTATGGCTACACCTTC.

The chain links TRBV7-2 to TRBJ2-5; no firm D call. The CDR3 length is 13 residues. V was trimmed by 3 bases and J by 5 bases, leaving 10 bases between them. Germline CDR1 is SGHTA and CDR2 is FQGNSA. The CDR3 here is CASSLSWMETQYF. DNA of the CDR3: TGTGCCAGCAGCTTGTCCTGGATGGAGACCCAGTACTTC.